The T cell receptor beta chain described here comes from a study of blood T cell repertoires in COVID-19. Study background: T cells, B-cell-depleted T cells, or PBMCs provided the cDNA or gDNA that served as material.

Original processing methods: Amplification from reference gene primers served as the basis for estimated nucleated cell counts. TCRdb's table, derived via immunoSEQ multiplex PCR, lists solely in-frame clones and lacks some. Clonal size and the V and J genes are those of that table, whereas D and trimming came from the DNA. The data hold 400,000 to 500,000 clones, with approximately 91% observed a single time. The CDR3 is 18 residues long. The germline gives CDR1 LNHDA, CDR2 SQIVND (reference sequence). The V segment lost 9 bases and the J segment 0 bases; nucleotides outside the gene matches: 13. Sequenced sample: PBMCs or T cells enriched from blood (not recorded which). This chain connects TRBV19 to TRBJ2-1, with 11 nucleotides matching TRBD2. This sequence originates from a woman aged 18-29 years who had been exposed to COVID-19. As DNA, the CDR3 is TGTGCCAGAGCAACCGGGACTAGCGGAACCATCTCCTACAATGAGCAGTTCTTC. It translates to CARATGTSGTISYNEQFF.